Sequencing of this TCR beta chain was carried out in a study of cytomegalovirus exposure and HLA in healthy donors. Across the study: HLA-typed donors were the source of roughly 80 million unique TCRs held in an early data release. Study results and caveats: TCR beta chains numbering approximately 150 were designated cytomegalovirus-associated. Most CMV-associated TCR beta chains appeared HLA-restricted in a later analysis. Further analysis was carried out later, and it showed several of the most significant clusters appearing linked to common viral pathogens.

With 60 Vbeta and 13 Jbeta primers, the PCR was carried out. The data were produced by immunoSEQ multiplex PCR, yet TCRdb's version contains in-frame clones alone and is incomplete. This sample carries fewer than 80,000 clones, less than 80% of them seen once, and the ten largest clones take more than 2%. A remark on this clone: The target antigen is unknown.

Germline CDR1 is LGHNA and CDR2 is YSLEER. This CDR3 spans 14 amino acids. The trim removed 1 base at V and 10 bases at J, leaving 6 bases unmatched. The clonotype originates from a man under 40 in good health and CMV-seronegative. V is TRBV4-3 and J is TRBJ2-1, with 8 bases aligning to TRBD2. Sequenced: PBMCs. The CDR3 loop reads CASSQAAGGKEQFF. The CDR3 coding sequence is TGCGCCAGCAGCCAAGCTGCGGGAGGAAAGGAGCAGTTCTTC.